The 15 T cell receptor beta chains listed next were all sequenced from one sample in a study of T cell changes during pregnancy in multiple sclerosis. Method: immunoSEQ multiplex PCR; TCRdb's copy keeps in-frame clones and lacks some. This sample carries 45,000 to 50,000 clones, over 90% of them seen once, and the ten largest clones take approximately 2%. The sample here was peripheral blood, taken in the third trimester of pregnancy. Source of these receptors: a female donor with multiple sclerosis, enrolled in a pregnancy study.

V gene TRBV27 combines with J gene TRBJ1-5, with D maybe TRBD1 (6 bases). There are 15 residues in the CDR3. V dropped 6 bases and J dropped 2 bases, with 14 bases sitting between them. Germline loops: CDR1 MNHEY, CDR2 SMNVEV (reference sequence). The CDR3 sequence is CASSLEPGGNQPQHF. The CDR3 DNA sequence: TGTGCCAGCAGCCTCGAGCCAGGGGGCAATCAGCCCCAGCATTTT.

This chain connects TRBV6-1 to TRBJ2-3; 8 bases are a match to TRBD1. Germline trimming cut 2 bases from V and 2 bases from J; bases unmatched to any gene: 15. The CDR3 spans 19 residues. Per the germline V gene, CDR1 is MNHNS and CDR2 is SASEGT. The CDR3 sequence is CASSETGTGGYENTDTQYF. The CDR3 nucleotides are TGTGCCAGCAGTGAAACCGGGACAGGCGGTTATGAAAACACAGATACGCAGTATTTT.

The chain has TRBV5-4 and TRBJ2-7; D not resolved. The CDR3 spans 12 residues. The V end lost 0 bases, the J end lost 2 bases, and 3 bases lay between the germline ends. Germline V gene lookup returns CDR1 SGHNT and CDR2 YYREEE (reference sequence). The CDR3 nucleotides read TGTGCCAGCAGCTTGGGTACCTACGAGCAGTACTTC. It translates to CASSLGTYEQYF.

The chain joins TRBV11-2 to TRBJ2-7; 8 bases are shared with TRBD1. Trimming removed 1 base from V and 5 bases from J; junction bases left unmatched: 7. This CDR3 is 15 amino acids long. CDR1 is SGHAT and CDR2 is FQNNGV in the germline V gene. For the CDR3, the DNA is TGTGCCAGCAGCTTAGCCCGGACAGGGCGGCACGAGCAGTACTTC. Translated: CASSLARTGRHEQYF. The entire variable domain, with the rest obtained from reference TRBV11-2 and TRBJ2-7, is as follows: EAGVAQSPRYKIIEKRQSVAFWCNPISGHATLYWYQQILGQGPKLLIQFQNNGVVDDSQLPKDRFSAERLKGVDSTLKIQPAKLEDSAVYLCASSLARTGRHEQYFGPGTRLTVT.

The V gene is TRBV19, the J gene TRBJ2-1; D might be TRBD2 (6 bases). The CDR3 has 13 amino acids. V was cut by 9 bases and J by 0 bases, with 9 bases left in between. CDR1 is LNHDA and CDR2 is SQIVND in the germline V gene (reference sequence). CDR3 DNA: TGTGCCAGCCGGGACTCCTCCTACAATGAGCAGTTCTTC. This codes for CASRDSSYNEQFF.

This clone was observed once. The chain carries TRBV7-8 and TRBJ2-7; TRBD1 matches at 9 bases. The CDR3 is 14 residues long. V trimming: 2 bases; J trimming: 7 bases; junction bases outside the gene matches: 6. Germline CDR1 reads SGHVS; CDR2 reads FQNEAQ. The CDR3 DNA reads as TGTGCCAGCAGCTTAATACAGGGGGCGAGTGAGCAGTACTTC. The encoded protein is CASSLIQGASEQYF.

This sequence joins TRBV13 and TRBJ1-2; D unresolved. Trimming pared 3 bases from V and 2 bases from J, leaving 16 bases between. Germline V gives CDR1 PRHDT, CDR2 FYEKMQ (reference sequence). There are 16 residues in the CDR3. This CDR3 is CASSFWLAQFNYGYTF. CDR3 in DNA: TGTGCCAGCAGCTTCTGGTTGGCCCAATTCAACTATGGCTACACCTTC.

The rearrangement joins TRBV18 to TRBJ1-1; unclear D gene. Germline V gives CDR1 KGHSH, CDR2 LQKENI. This CDR3 is built from 14 residues. Trimming removed 1 base from V and 4 bases from J, with 10 bases in between. CDR3 protein: CASSPQALGTEAFF. For the CDR3, the DNA is TGTGCCAGCTCACCACAGGCTCTAGGCACTGAAGCTTTCTTT.

The gene calls are TRBV2 and TRBJ1-3; 12 bases align to TRBD1. Germline V gene data show CDR1 as SNHLY and CDR2 as FYNNEI. The V gene end was trimmed by 8 bases and the J gene end by 3 bases; junction bases not matched to a gene: 2. This CDR3 region has 14 residues. CDR3 coding DNA: TGTGCCAGCGGGGACAGGGGGCTTGGAAACACCATATATTTT. Translation gives CASGDRGLGNTIYF. The entire variable domain, with the rest obtained from reference TRBV2 and TRBJ1-3, is as follows: EPEVTQTPSHQVTQMGQEVILRCVPISNHLYFYWYRQILGQKVEFLVSFYNNEISEKSEIFDDQFSVERPDGSNFTLKIRSTKLEDSAMYFCASGDRGLGNTIYFGEGSWLTVV.

The chain is built from TRBV28 and TRBJ1-2; 7 bases match TRBD1. Trimming removed 6 bases from V and 5 bases from J; junction bases left unmatched: 9. This CDR3 spans 14 amino acids. CDR1 and CDR2 from the germline V gene are MDHEN and SYDVKM. As DNA, the CDR3 is TGTGCCAGCAGACTGCGACAGGGTCTGTATGGCTACACCTTC. It encodes CASRLRQGLYGYTF.

V usage is TRBV7-2 and J usage is TRBJ2-1, with a weak D call TRBD1 (6 bases). V lost 4 bases and J 9 bases, leaving 10 bases between the germline ends. The CDR3 runs to 12 residues. CDR1 is SGHTA, CDR2 FQGNSA, per germline. The CDR3 loop reads CASSSQGLEQFF. The CDR3 DNA is TGTGCCAGCAGCTCCCAGGGGCTTGAGCAGTTCTTC.

The chain recombines TRBV27 with TRBJ2-3; unclear D gene. Trimming shortened V by 8 bases and J by 3 bases, and 6 bases separated the two germline ends. Germline V CDR1 and CDR2: MNHEY, SMNVEV (reference sequence). The CDR3 totals 11 residues. The CDR3 region has the DNA TGTGCCAGCCGGCGGACAGATACGCAGTATTTT. Its translation is CASRRTDTQYF.

The chain joins TRBV5-4 to TRBJ2-3; 9 nucleotides align to TRBD1. The germline gives CDR1 SGHNT, CDR2 YYREEE (reference sequence). CDR3 length: 17 residues. J lost 3 bases, V lost 3 bases, and 11 bases had no gene match. The CDR3 is CASSSPPRTGVTDTQYF. The DNA for the CDR3 is TGTGCCAGCAGCTCCCCCCCGCGGACAGGGGTGACAGATACGCAGTATTTT.

The rearrangement joins TRBV4-2 to TRBJ2-1; 13 positions agree with TRBD2. The V gene end was trimmed by 0 bases and the J gene end by 8 bases; junction bases not matched to a gene: 4. The CDR3 has 16 residues. Germline V gene lookup returns CDR1 LGHNA and CDR2 YNFKEQ. The CDR3 here is CASSQEGTSGADEQFF. The CDR3 region has the DNA TGTGCCAGCAGCCAAGAGGGGACTAGCGGGGCGGATGAGCAGTTCTTC.

The chain joins TRBV27 to TRBJ2-1; 9 bases match TRBD2. The junction had 6 bases not matched to a gene; V was cut back by 8 bases and J by 7 bases. Germline V gives CDR1 MNHEY, CDR2 SMNVEV (reference sequence). This CDR3 comprises 13 residues. The CDR3 DNA sequence: TGTGCCAGCGGGACTAGCAATAGTAATGAGCAGTTCTTC. As protein: CASGTSNSNEQFF.